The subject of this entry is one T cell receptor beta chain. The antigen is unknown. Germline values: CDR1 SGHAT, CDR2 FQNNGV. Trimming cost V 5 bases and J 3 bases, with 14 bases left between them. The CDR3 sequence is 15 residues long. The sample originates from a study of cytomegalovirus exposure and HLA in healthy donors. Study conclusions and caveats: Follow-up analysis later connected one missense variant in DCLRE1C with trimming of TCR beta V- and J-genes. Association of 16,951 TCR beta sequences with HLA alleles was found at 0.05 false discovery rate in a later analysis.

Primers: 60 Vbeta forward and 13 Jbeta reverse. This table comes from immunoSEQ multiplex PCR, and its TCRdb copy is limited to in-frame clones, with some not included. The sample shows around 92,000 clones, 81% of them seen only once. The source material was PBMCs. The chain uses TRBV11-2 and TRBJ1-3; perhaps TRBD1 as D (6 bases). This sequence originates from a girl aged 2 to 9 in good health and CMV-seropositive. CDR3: CASSIITGNGNTIYF. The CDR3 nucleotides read TGTGCCAGCAGCATTATTACAGGGAATGGAAACACCATATATTTT.